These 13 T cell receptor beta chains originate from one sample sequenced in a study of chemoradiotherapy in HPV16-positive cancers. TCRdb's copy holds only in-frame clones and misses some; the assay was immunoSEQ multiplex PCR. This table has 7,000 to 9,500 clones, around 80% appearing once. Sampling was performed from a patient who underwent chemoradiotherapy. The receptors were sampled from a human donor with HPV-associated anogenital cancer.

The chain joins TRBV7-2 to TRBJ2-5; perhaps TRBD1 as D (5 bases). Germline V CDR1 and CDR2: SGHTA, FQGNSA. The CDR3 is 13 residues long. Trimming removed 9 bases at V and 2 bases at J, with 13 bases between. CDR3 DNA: TGTGCCAGTAGAAAGACAGTACAAGAGACCCAGTACTTC. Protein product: CASRKTVQETQYF.

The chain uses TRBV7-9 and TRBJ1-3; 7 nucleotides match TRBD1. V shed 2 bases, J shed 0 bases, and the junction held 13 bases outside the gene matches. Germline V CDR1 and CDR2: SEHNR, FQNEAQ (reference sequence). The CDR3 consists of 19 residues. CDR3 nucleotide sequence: TGTGCCAGCAGCTTAATTATTTCAGGGGGTGATTACTCTGGAAACACCATATATTTT. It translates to CASSLIISGGDYSGNTIYF.

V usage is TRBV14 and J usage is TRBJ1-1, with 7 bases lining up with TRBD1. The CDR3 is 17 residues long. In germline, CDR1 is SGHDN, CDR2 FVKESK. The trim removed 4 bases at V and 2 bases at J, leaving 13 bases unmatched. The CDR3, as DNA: TGTGCCAGCAGCCCAATAGACAGGGTGGGCTTTAACACTGAAGCTTTCTTT. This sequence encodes CASSPIDRVGFNTEAFF. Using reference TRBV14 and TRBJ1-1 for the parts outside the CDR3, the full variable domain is EAGVTQFPSHSVIEKGQTVTLRCDPISGHDNLYWYRRVMGKEIKFLLHFVKESKQDESGMPNNRFLAERTGGTYSTLKVQPAELEDSGVYFCASSPIDRVGFNTEAFFGQGTRLTVV.

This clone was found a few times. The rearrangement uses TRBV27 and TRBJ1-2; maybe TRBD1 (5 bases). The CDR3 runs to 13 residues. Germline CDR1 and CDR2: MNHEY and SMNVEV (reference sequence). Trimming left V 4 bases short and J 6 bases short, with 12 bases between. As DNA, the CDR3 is TGTGCCAGCAGTTCGGGCAGGGTTGATGGCTACACCTTC. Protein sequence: CASSSGRVDGYTF.

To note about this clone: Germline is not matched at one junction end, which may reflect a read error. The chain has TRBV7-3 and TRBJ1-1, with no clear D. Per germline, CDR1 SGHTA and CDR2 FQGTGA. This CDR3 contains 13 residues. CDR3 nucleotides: TGTGCCAGCAGCCTAACTTGGAACACTGAAGCTTTCTTT. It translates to CASSLTWNTEAFF.

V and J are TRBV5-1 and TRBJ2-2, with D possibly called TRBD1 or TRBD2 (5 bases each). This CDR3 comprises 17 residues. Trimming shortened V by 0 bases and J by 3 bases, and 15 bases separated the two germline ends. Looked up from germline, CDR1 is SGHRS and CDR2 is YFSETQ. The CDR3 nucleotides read TGCGCCAGCAGCTTGGGACAGCGGACGTTCGACACCGGGGAGCTGTTTTTT. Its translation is CASSLGQRTFDTGELFF. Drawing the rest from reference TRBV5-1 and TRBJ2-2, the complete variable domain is KAGVTQTPRYLIKTRGQQVTLSCSPISGHRSVSWYQQTPGQGLQFLFEYFSETQRNKGNFPGRFSGRQFSNSRSEMNVSTLELGDSALYLCASSLGQRTFDTGELFFGEGSRLTVL.

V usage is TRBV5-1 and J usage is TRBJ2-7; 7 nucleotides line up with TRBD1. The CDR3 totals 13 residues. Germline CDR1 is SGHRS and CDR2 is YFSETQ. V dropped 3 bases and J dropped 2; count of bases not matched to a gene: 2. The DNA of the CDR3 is TGCGCCAGCAGCTATACAGGGGCCTACGAGCAGTACTTC. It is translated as CASSYTGAYEQYF.

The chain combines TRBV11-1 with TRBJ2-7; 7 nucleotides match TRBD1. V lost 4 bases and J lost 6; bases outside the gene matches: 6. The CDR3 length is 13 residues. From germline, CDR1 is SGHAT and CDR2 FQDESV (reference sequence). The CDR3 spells CASSWTGEGEQYF. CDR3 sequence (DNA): TGTGCCAGCAGCTGGACAGGTGAAGGCGAGCAGTACTTC.

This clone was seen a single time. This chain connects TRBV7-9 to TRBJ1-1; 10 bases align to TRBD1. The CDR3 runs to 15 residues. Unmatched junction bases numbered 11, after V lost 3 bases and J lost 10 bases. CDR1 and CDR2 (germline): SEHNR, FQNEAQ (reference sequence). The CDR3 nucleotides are TGTGCCAGCAGCTTTCCCCGGGACAGGGGTTTTGGAGCTTTCTTT. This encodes CASSFPRDRGFGAFF.

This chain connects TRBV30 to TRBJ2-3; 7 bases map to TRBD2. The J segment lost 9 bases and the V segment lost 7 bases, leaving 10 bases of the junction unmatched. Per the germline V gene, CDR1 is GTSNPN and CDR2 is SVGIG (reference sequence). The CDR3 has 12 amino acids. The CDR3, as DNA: TGTGCCTTGGGAGACGGGAGGCGGACGCAGTATTTT. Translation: CALGDGRRTQYF.

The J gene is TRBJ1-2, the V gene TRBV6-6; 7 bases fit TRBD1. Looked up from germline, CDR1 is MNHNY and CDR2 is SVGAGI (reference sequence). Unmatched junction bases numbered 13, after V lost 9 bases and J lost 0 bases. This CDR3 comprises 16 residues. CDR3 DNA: TGTGCCAGTATCTCGAACGAGGGGGCTCCTAACTATGGCTACACCTTC. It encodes CASISNEGAPNYGYTF.

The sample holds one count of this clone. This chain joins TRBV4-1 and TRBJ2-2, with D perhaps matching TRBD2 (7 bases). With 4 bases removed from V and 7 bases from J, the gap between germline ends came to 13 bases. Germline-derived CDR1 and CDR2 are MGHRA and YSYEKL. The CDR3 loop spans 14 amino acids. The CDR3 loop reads CASSRGGTGGELFF. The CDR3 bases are TGCGCCAGCAGCCGCGGGGGCACTGGCGGGGAGCTGTTTTTT.

The CDR3 is CASSMRTGYTGELFF. CDR3 sequence (DNA): TGTGCCAGTAGTATGAGGACAGGGTACACCGGGGAGCTGTTTTTT. The chain recombines TRBV19 with TRBJ2-2, with 8 bases that match TRBD1. After removal of 3 bases from V and 3 bases from J, the junction contained 3 bases not matched to a gene. Germline CDR1 and CDR2: LNHDA and SQIVND (reference sequence). The length of the CDR3 is 15 residues.